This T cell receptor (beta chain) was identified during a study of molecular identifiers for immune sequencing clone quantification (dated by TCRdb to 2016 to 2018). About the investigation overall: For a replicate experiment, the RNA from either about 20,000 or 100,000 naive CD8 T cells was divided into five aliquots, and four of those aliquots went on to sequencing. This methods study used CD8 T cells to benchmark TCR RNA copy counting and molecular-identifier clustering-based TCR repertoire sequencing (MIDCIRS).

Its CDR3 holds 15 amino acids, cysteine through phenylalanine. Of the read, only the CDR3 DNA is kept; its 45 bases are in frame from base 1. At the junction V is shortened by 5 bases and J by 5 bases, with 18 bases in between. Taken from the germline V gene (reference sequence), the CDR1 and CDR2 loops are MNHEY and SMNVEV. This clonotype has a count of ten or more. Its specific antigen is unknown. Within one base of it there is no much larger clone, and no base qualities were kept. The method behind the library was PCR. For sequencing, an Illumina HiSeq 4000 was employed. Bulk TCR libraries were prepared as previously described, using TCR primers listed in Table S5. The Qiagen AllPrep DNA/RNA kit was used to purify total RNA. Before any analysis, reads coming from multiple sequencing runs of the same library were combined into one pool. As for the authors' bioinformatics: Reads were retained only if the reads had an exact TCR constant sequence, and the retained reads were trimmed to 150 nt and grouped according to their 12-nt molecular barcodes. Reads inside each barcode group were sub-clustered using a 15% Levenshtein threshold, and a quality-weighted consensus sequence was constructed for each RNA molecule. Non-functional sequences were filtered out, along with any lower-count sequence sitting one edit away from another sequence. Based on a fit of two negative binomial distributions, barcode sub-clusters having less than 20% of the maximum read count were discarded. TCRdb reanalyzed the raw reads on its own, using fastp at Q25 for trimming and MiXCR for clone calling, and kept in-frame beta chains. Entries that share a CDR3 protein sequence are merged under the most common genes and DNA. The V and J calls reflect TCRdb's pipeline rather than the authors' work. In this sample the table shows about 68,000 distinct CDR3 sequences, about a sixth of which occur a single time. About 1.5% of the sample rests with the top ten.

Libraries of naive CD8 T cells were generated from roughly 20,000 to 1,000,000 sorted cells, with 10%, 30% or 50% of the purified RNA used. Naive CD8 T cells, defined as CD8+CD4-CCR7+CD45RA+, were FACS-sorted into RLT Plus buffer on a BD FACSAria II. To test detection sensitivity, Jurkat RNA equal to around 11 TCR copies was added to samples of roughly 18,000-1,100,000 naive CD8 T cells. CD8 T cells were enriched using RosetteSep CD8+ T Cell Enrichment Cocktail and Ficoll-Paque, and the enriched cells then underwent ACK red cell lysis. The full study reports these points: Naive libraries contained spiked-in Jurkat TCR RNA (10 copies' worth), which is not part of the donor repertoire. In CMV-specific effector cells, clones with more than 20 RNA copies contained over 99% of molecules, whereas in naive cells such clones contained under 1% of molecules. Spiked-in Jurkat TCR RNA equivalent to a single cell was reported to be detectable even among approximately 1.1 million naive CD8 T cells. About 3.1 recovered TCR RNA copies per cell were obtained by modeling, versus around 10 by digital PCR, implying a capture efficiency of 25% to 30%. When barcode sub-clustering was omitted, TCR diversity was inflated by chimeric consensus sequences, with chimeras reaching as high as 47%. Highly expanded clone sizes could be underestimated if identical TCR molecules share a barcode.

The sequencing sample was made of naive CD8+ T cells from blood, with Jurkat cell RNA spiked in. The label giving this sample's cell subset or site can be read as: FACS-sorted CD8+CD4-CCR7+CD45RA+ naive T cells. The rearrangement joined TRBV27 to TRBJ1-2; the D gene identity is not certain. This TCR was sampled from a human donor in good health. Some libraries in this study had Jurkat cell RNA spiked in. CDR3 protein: CASSLIEPPGYGYTF. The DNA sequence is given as TGTGCCAGCAGTCTCATCGAACCGCCAGGTTATGGCTACACCTTC.